This TCR beta chain came from a study of cytomegalovirus exposure and HLA in healthy donors. Comment on this clone: Its antigen is undetermined.

Study-wide points: With later analysis, a missense DCLRE1C variant became linked to TCR beta V- and J-gene trimming.

Germline V CDR1 and CDR2: LNHDA, SQIVND (reference sequence). CDR3 size: 13 residues. Trimming shortened V by 5 bases and J by 5 bases, and 12 bases separated the two germline ends. The PCR made use of 60 Vbeta and 13 Jbeta primers. Data came from immunoSEQ multiplex PCR; TCRdb stores just in-frame clones and leaves some out. The table shows about 140,000 clones, with 70% to 75% occurring only once. What was sequenced was PBMCs. The origin of this receptor is a woman in her 30s in good health and CMV-seronegative. The chain recombines TRBV19 with TRBJ1-1; D unclear. CDR3 in DNA: TGTGCCAGTAGTCTTGGGCGGGTGACTGAAGCTTTCTTT. It is translated as CASSLGRVTEAFF.